A single sample is the source of the 27 T cell receptor beta chains below, sequenced in a study of T cell responses to AZD1222 COVID-19 vaccine. Profiled with immunoSEQ multiplex PCR; TCRdb holds only in-frame clones, not every one. The sample lists about 150,000 clones, 65% to 90% seen once, with around 8.3% in the top ten. Sequencing was performed on peripheral blood, taken 28 days after the second dose of the MenACWY control vaccine. The receptors originated from an adult who received the MenACWY meningococcal vaccine as a control.

The chain joins TRBV25-1 to TRBJ2-5; D uncertain. The germline V gene has CDR1 MGHDK and CDR2 SYGVNS. V lost 1 base to trimming and J lost 1 base, with 1 base between them. CDR3 length equals 12 residues. DNA of the CDR3: TGTGCCAGCAGTGAATCCCAAGAGACCCAGTACTTC. This codes for CASSESQETQYF.

The chain joins TRBV27 to TRBJ1-2, with a possible D match to TRBD1 (5 bases). The CDR3 has 17 amino acids. Germline V lookup: CDR1 MNHEY, CDR2 SMNVEV (reference sequence). V was cut by 0 bases and J by 0 bases, with 14 bases left in between. CDR3 amino acids: CASSLSGDYVANYGYTF. CDR3 sequence (DNA): TGTGCCAGCAGTTTATCGGGGGACTACGTGGCTAACTATGGCTACACCTTC.

The chain has TRBV6-5 and TRBJ1-2; D might be TRBD1 (5 bases). CDR3 length: 13 residues. Deletions cut 5 bases from V and 2 bases from J, with 9 bases between. CDR1 MNHEY and CDR2 SVGAGI come from the germline V gene. The DNA of the CDR3 is TGTGCCAGCAGTCTCGGGGCAAACTATGGCTACACCTTC. Encoded protein: CASSLGANYGYTF.

Written as DNA, the CDR3 is TGTGCCAGTAGCCCTAAGTCAGTCGGGCCTGGAAACACCATATATTTT. Its protein is CASSPKSVGPGNTIYF. The chain joins TRBV19 to TRBJ1-3; D call uncertain. Trimming pared 6 bases from V and 2 bases from J, leaving 17 bases between. Germline lookup yields CDR1 LNHDA and CDR2 SQIVND (reference sequence). The CDR3 extends over 16 amino acids.

The rearrangement joins TRBV12-5 to TRBJ1-1, with D tentatively TRBD1 (5 bases). V was shortened by 2 bases and J by 12 bases, with 28 bases between the two germline ends. The CDR3 spans 17 residues. Germline assignment: CDR1 LGHNT and CDR2 FRNRAP. CDR3 residues: CASGLPTPGKRASGTFF. CDR3 DNA sequence: TGTGCTAGTGGTTTGCCCACTCCAGGGAAAAGGGCATCGGGAACTTTCTTT. Full variable domain (outside the CDR3, taken from reference TRBV12-5 and TRBJ1-1): DARVTQTPRHKVTEMGQEVTMRCQPILGHNTVFWYRQTMMQGLELLAYFRNRAPLDDSGMPKDRFSAEMPDATLATLKIQPSEPRDSAVYFCASGLPTPGKRASGTFFGQGTRLTVV.

V is TRBV6-4 and J is TRBJ1-5, with D hard to call. There are 20 residues in the CDR3. The ends were cut back, 0 bases at V and 0 bases at J, with 21 bases in the middle. Germline CDR1 and CDR2: MRHNA and SNTAGT. The CDR3 DNA sequence: TGTGCCAGCAGTGACTCGGTGGCAGGCGGTGAGACGTATAGCAATCAGCCCCAGCATTTT. This translates into CASSDSVAGGETYSNQPQHF.

The DNA of the CDR3 is TGTGCCACCAGTGATTCGGGAGGAGGGGCCCAAAATGAGCAGTTCTTC. It codes for CATSDSGGGAQNEQFF. This chain connects TRBV24-1 to TRBJ2-1, with 7 bases aligning to TRBD2. This CDR3 is built from 16 residues. The germline V gene encodes CDR1 KGHDR and CDR2 SFDVKD. V was clipped by 2 bases and J by 7 bases; unmatched bases: 10.

V usage is TRBV9 and J usage is TRBJ1-3; D gene ambiguous. Germline CDR1 reads SGDLS; CDR2 reads YYNGEE. The CDR3 is 16 residues long. V gave up 0 bases and J gave up 0 bases, with 10 bases separating them. Here the CDR3 reads CASSVGGGSSGNTIYF. CDR3 coding DNA: TGTGCCAGCAGCGTAGGAGGAGGGAGCTCTGGAAACACCATATATTTT.

The chain is built from TRBV7-6 and TRBJ2-2, with 9 bases matching TRBD2. Germline assignment: CDR1 SGHVS and CDR2 FNYEAQ. V lost 5 bases and J lost 4; bases outside the gene matches: 17. The CDR3 contains 19 residues. The CDR3, as DNA: TGTGCCAGCAGCCAGACTATAGCGGGAGTATCTTTGGTCACCGGGGAGCTGTTTTTT. Translation: CASSQTIAGVSLVTGELFF.

The rearrangement links TRBV7-2 to TRBJ1-6; possibly TRBD1 for D (6 bases). The CDR3 runs to 12 residues. V was pared by 3 bases and J by 18 bases, with 15 bases between. Germline CDR1 SGHTA, CDR2 FQGNSA. The CDR3 spells CASSFLGGPPHF. CDR3 coding DNA: TGTGCCAGCAGCTTCTTGGGGGGCCCACCCCACTTT.

This rearrangement joins TRBV5-1 to TRBJ1-1; no firm D call. CDR1 is SGHRS, CDR2 YFSETQ, per germline. The CDR3 runs 12 residues. V lost 3 bases and J lost 0, with 3 bases in between. The CDR3 sequence: CASSSMNTEAFF. The CDR3 DNA is TGCGCCAGCAGCTCCATGAACACTGAAGCTTTCTTT.

The V gene is TRBV7-6, the J gene TRBJ1-3, with unresolved D. With 0 bases removed from V and 0 bases from J, the gap between germline ends came to 21 bases. Germline V CDR1 and CDR2: SGHVS, FNYEAQ. The CDR3 has 20 amino acids. The CDR3 coding sequence is TGTGCCAGCAGCTTAGCGTTTACTCCAGGTTCCACTCACTCTGGAAACACCATATATTTT. Amino acids: CASSLAFTPGSTHSGNTIYF.

CDR3 sequence (DNA): TGTGCCAGCAGTTACTCCGACGGCCGTGAAGCTTTCTTT. This encodes CASSYSDGREAFF. The chain couples TRBV6-5 to TRBJ1-1; D ambiguous. Germline V gives CDR1 MNHEY, CDR2 SVGAGI. V was trimmed by 0 bases and J by 7 bases, leaving 9 bases between them. The CDR3 has 13 amino acids.

This clone was detected only once. The rearrangement uses TRBV6-2 or TRBV6-3 and TRBJ1-1; 8 bases match TRBD1. Germline V lookup: CDR1 MNHEY, CDR2 SVGEGT. The CDR3 has 14 residues. Losses at the gene ends were 4 bases for V and 6 bases for J; bases not matched to a gene: 7. CDR3: CASSSALTGAEAFF. CDR3 DNA: TGTGCCAGCAGTTCGGCCTTGACAGGGGCTGAAGCTTTCTTT.

This clone has a handful of counts. The CDR3: CASSLLDRVAGELFF. CDR3 nucleotides: TGCGCCAGCAGCCTTTTAGACAGGGTGGCCGGGGAGCTGTTTTTT. The gene calls are TRBV4-1 and TRBJ2-2, with TRBD1 matching 7 bases. Germline assignment: CDR1 MGHRA and CDR2 YSYEKL. With V trimmed by 4 bases and J by 6 bases, 8 bases remained unmatched. This CDR3 is built from 15 residues.

This chain uses TRBV5-1 with TRBJ2-2; D is possibly TRBD1 or TRBD2 (5 bases each). Germline loops: CDR1 SGHRS, CDR2 YFSETQ. This CDR3 comprises 15 residues. V shed 4 bases and J shed 2 bases, with 12 bases lying between them. In DNA form, the CDR3 reads TGCGCCAGCAGCCCCGGGACGGGAAACACCGGGGAGCTGTTTTTT. As protein: CASSPGTGNTGELFF.

The chain uses TRBV29-1 and TRBJ2-1; TRBD2 aligns across 7 bases. Germline assignment: CDR1 SQVTM and CDR2 ANQGSEA. The length of the CDR3 is 17 residues. Germline trimming cut 7 bases from V and 0 bases from J; bases unmatched to any gene: 15. The CDR3 coding sequence is TGCAGCGGGGGGAGGGCCAGAGGTCGGAGCTCCTACAATGAGCAGTTCTTC. Translating gives CSGGRARGRSSYNEQFF.

This chain's CDR3 is CASSWTGNTIYF. CDR3 in DNA: TGTGCCAGCAGCTGGACAGGGAACACCATATATTTT. The chain links TRBV13 to TRBJ1-3; TRBD1 matches at 8 bases. J was trimmed by 7 bases and V by 4 bases; bases with no gene match: 0. This CDR3 is built from 12 residues. Looked up from germline, CDR1 is PRHDT and CDR2 is FYEKMQ (reference sequence).

The rearrangement uses TRBV7-9 and TRBJ2-7, with 9 bases aligning to TRBD1. The trim removed 7 bases at V and 4 bases at J, leaving 8 bases unmatched. Germline values: CDR1 SEHNR, CDR2 FQNEAQ (reference sequence). The CDR3 has 14 amino acids. Written as DNA, the CDR3 is TGTGCCAGCAACGCCCGGGACAGGGTTTACGAGCAGTACTTC. Protein product: CASNARDRVYEQYF.

At least ten counts were recorded for this clone. The chain recombines TRBV5-8 with TRBJ1-1, with a weak D call TRBD1 (6 bases). The V end lost 4 bases, the J end lost 6 bases, and 19 bases lay between the germline ends. The germline V gene encodes CDR1 SGHTS and CDR2 YDEGEE. The CDR3 length is 15 residues. This CDR3 reads CASSHPGGQWAEAFF. The CDR3 coding sequence is TGTGCCAGCAGCCATCCCGGGGGGCAGTGGGCTGAAGCTTTCTTT. The variable domain in full, completed from reference TRBV5-8 and TRBJ1-1, reads EAGVTQSPTHLIKTRGQQATLRCSPISGHTSVYWYQQALGLGLQFLLWYDEGEERNRGNFPPRFSGRQFPNYSSELNVNALELEDSALYLCASSHPGGQWAEAFFGQGTRLTVV.

The V gene is TRBV6-2 or TRBV6-3, the J gene TRBJ1-6; a possible D gene is TRBD1 (6 bases). The V end lost 0 bases, the J end lost 4 bases, and 13 bases lay between the germline ends. This CDR3 comprises 17 residues. Germline assignment: CDR1 MNHEY and CDR2 SVGEGT. The CDR3 is CASSYSEGTPYNSPLHF. Written as DNA, the CDR3 is TGTGCCAGCAGTTACTCGGAGGGGACACCATATAATTCACCCCTCCACTTT.

The chain is built from TRBV24-1 and TRBJ1-1, with 9 bases aligning to TRBD1. The CDR3 is made up of 15 amino acids. The junction had 5 bases not matched to a gene; V was cut back by 2 bases and J by 5 bases. CDR1 and CDR2 from the germline V gene are KGHDR and SFDVKD. The CDR3 nucleotides are TGTGCCACCAGTGATTCCCGACAGGGGGGGACTGAAGCTTTCTTT. Its protein is CATSDSRQGGTEAFF.

This rearrangement joins TRBV3-1 (or the pseudogene TRBV3-2) to TRBJ2-1, with D possibly matching TRBD1 (6 bases). CDR3 length: 15 amino acids. CDR1 and CDR2 (germline): LGHDT, YNNKEL (reference sequence). Deletions cut 6 bases from V and 9 bases from J, with 21 bases between. The DNA of the CDR3 is TGTGCCAGCAGGGAAAAACTACCGGGACACCGTGAGCAGTTCTTC. It yields the protein CASREKLPGHREQFF.

V usage is TRBV11-3 and J usage is TRBJ2-7; D unresolved. V lost 3 bases and J 0 bases, leaving 9 bases between the germline ends. Germline CDR1 is SGHNT and CDR2 is YENEEA. The CDR3 contains 14 residues. The CDR3 is CASSFGVSSYEQYF. The DNA for the CDR3 is TGTGCCAGCAGCTTTGGAGTATCCTCCTACGAGCAGTACTTC.

CDR3 protein: CASSAGDSNSPLHF. The CDR3 nucleotides are TGCGCCAGCAGCGCGGGGGACAGTAATTCACCCCTCCACTTT. The rearrangement uses TRBV5-1 and TRBJ1-6, with 7 bases that match TRBD1. With 4 bases clipped from V and 6 bases from J, the junction kept 4 bases outside the gene matches. The CDR3 consists of 14 residues. CDR1 SGHRS and CDR2 YFSETQ come from the germline V gene.

This clone appeared a few times. The chain uses TRBV5-1 and TRBJ2-7; 10 bases are a match to TRBD1. Trimming cost V 3 bases and J 4 bases; bases outside gene matches: 4. Germline lookup yields CDR1 SGHRS and CDR2 YFSETQ. The CDR3 spans 14 residues. The CDR3 region is CASSSTGGNYEQYF. The DNA of the CDR3 is TGCGCCAGCAGCTCGACAGGGGGCAATTACGAGCAGTACTTC.

About this clone: This CDR3 is also generated by other DNA sequences in the sample. The chain carries TRBV28 and TRBJ1-6, with D possibly TRBD1 on 6 matching bases. Trimming shortened V by 6 bases and J by 4 bases, and 13 bases separated the two germline ends. This CDR3 has 15 amino acids. Germline V gene data show CDR1 as MDHEN and CDR2 as SYDVKM. This CDR3 is CASSSTGLYNSPLHF. The CDR3 DNA reads TGTGCCAGCAGCTCCACAGGGCTTTATAATTCACCCCTCCACTTT. Based on the CDR3 plus reference TRBV28 and TRBJ1-6, the full variable domain is DVKVTQSSRYLVKRTGEKVFLECVQDMDHENMFWYRQDPGLGLRLIYFSYDVKMKEKGDIPEGYSVSREKKERFSLILESASTNQTSMYLCASSSTGLYNSPLHFGNGTRLTVT.